Listed below are T cell receptor beta chains from one sample, sequenced in a study of blood T cells in healthy people across ages. TCRdb re-analysed the 5' RACE reads in MiXCR, keeping a single row per CDR3 protein. The sample includes hundreds of thousands of distinct CDR3 sequences, about 43% of them seen just once. Material for sequencing was blood. Receptors originate from a man older than 75 in good health. Both conserved end residues are part of each CDR3. Fields, in order: J gene, clone size, V gene, D gene, CDR3 DNA, CDR3 protein. D genes are given only for firm matches. Size values are once, few and many counts, or a class for expanded clones, and some rows have none.

j_gene: TRBJ2-5
abundance: .
v_gene: TRBV4-2
d_gene: TRBD2
CDR3nt: TGTGCCAGCAGCCAAAGACTAGCGGGAGCCCAAGAGACCCAGTACTTC
CDR3aa: CASSQRLAGAQETQYF

j_gene: TRBJ2-7
abundance: .
v_gene: TRBV6-1
d_gene: .
CDR3nt: TGTGCCAGCAGCGCCACAGGTGCGAGCGACGAGCAGTACTTC
CDR3aa: CASSATGASDEQYF

j_gene: TRBJ1-1
abundance: .
v_gene: TRBV29-1
d_gene: TRBD1
CDR3nt: TGCAGCGAGACGGGACAGAGGATGAACACTGAAGCTTTCTTT
CDR3aa: CSETGQRMNTEAFF

j_gene: TRBJ2-7
abundance: .
v_gene: TRBV4-2
d_gene: .
CDR3nt: TGTGCCAGCAACCAAGCCGGCTACGAGCAGTACTTC
CDR3aa: CASNQAGYEQYF

j_gene: TRBJ2-1
abundance: .
v_gene: TRBV4-1
d_gene: TRBD2
CDR3nt: TGCGCCAGCAGCCCCCAGGGACTAGTAGGAAATGAGCAGTTCTTC
CDR3aa: CASSPQGLVGNEQFF

j_gene: TRBJ1-5
abundance: .
v_gene: TRBV6-2/TRBV6-3
d_gene: .
CDR3nt: TGTGCCAGCAGTTACTTAAACAGCAATCAGCCCCAGCATTTT
CDR3aa: CASSYLNSNQPQHF

j_gene: TRBJ1-5
abundance: .
v_gene: TRBV7-8
d_gene: .
CDR3nt: TGTGCCAGCAGCCCGGGGGGGAAAAATCAGCCCCAGCATTTT
CDR3aa: CASSPGGKNQPQHF

j_gene: TRBJ2-3
abundance: few
v_gene: TRBV6-6
d_gene: .
CDR3nt: TGTGCCAGCAGTGACGGGCGGGCGCAGTATTTT
CDR3aa: CASSDGRAQYF

j_gene: TRBJ2-7
abundance: few
v_gene: TRBV6-2/TRBV6-3
d_gene: TRBD2
CDR3nt: TGTGCCAGCAGTAGCGGGGGGCTATACGAGCAGTACTTC
CDR3aa: CASSSGGLYEQYF

j_gene: TRBJ2-3
abundance: .
v_gene: TRBV9
d_gene: .
CDR3nt: TGTGCCAGCAGCACCAGACAGGTCACAGATACGCAGTATTTT
CDR3aa: CASSTRQVTDTQYF

j_gene: TRBJ2-2
abundance: many
v_gene: TRBV7-2
d_gene: TRBD2
CDR3nt: TGTGCCAGCAGCCGACGACTAGCGGGTGACGCCACCGCGACCGGGGAGCTGTTTTTT
CDR3aa: CASSRRLAGDATATGELFF

j_gene: TRBJ2-6
abundance: .
v_gene: TRBV20-1
d_gene: TRBD1
CDR3nt: TGCAGTGCTCCCGGGACAGGGGGCTCCGGGGCCAACGTCCTGACTTTC
CDR3aa: CSAPGTGGSGANVLTF

j_gene: TRBJ2-3
abundance: once
v_gene: TRBV6-5
d_gene: .
CDR3nt: TGTGCCAGCAGCCGCTGGACAACCTCAAGCACAGATACGCAGTATTTT
CDR3aa: CASSRWTTSSTDTQYF

j_gene: TRBJ2-7
abundance: many
v_gene: TRBV29-1
d_gene: .
CDR3nt: TGCAGCGTTGGGGGAGCGGGTTCCTCCTACGAGCAGTACTTC
CDR3aa: CSVGGAGSSYEQYF

j_gene: TRBJ2-3
abundance: few
v_gene: TRBV10-3
d_gene: .
CDR3nt: TGTGCCATCGGTTCAGCGGACACAGATACGCAGTATTTT
CDR3aa: CAIGSADTDTQYF

j_gene: TRBJ2-1
abundance: many
v_gene: TRBV10-3
d_gene: TRBD2
CDR3nt: TGTGCCATCAGTGAGCCAGGACTAGCGGGACCCAATGAGCAGTTCTTC
CDR3aa: CAISEPGLAGPNEQFF

j_gene: TRBJ2-1
abundance: .
v_gene: TRBV3-1
d_gene: .
CDR3nt: TGTGCCAGCAGCCGAAGCTGGGGGGCCGACAATGAGCAGTTCTTC
CDR3aa: CASSRSWGADNEQFF

j_gene: TRBJ2-7
abundance: few
v_gene: TRBV6-6
d_gene: .
CDR3nt: TGTGCCAGCAGTTACCGGGACTCCCCTTACGAGCAGTACTTC
CDR3aa: CASSYRDSPYEQYF

j_gene: TRBJ2-7
abundance: .
v_gene: TRBV7-9
d_gene: .
CDR3nt: TGTGCCAGCAGCTTCTTTACGTCCTACGAGCAGTACTTC
CDR3aa: CASSFFTSYEQYF

j_gene: TRBJ1-2
abundance: few
v_gene: TRBV29-1
d_gene: TRBD1
CDR3nt: TGCAGCGTTACCCGACAGGGAGACTATGGCTACACCTTC
CDR3aa: CSVTRQGDYGYTF

j_gene: TRBJ2-7
abundance: many
v_gene: TRBV29-1
d_gene: .
CDR3nt: TGCAGCGTTGGGCGGACCTCGCGTGGGGAGCAGTACTTC
CDR3aa: CSVGRTSRGEQYF

j_gene: TRBJ2-5
abundance: .
v_gene: TRBV5-1
d_gene: TRBD1
CDR3nt: TGCGCCAGCAGCCTATGGTCCGGGACAGGGCTAGAGACCCAGTACTTC
CDR3aa: CASSLWSGTGLETQYF